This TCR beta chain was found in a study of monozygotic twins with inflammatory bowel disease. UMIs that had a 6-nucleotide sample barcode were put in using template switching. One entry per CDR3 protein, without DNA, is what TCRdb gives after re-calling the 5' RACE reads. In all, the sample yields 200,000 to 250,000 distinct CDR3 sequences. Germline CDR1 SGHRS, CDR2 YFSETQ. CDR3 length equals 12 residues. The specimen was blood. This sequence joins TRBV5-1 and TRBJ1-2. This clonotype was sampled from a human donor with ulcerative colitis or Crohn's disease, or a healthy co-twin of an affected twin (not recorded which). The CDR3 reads CASSLAGRGYTF.